The entry that follows covers one T cell receptor (beta chain) sequence. Here immunoSEQ multiplex PCR was the method, and the copy in TCRdb shows in-frame clones only, minus some. The table shows fewer than 300,000 clones, with roughly 80% occurring only once. The germline V gene encodes CDR1 SGHAT and CDR2 FQNNGV. V lost 3 bases and J lost 1, with 9 bases in between. The CDR3 is made up of 14 amino acids. This record comes from a study of blood T cell repertoires in COVID-19. The chain combines TRBV11-2 with TRBJ1-1; tentative D call: TRBD1 (5 bases). What was sequenced was peripheral blood. The TCR originated in a human donor with COVID-19, enrolled during active disease. The donor label of this sample is uncertain. The CDR3 bases are TGTGCCAGCAGCTTTACGGACAAGAACACTGAAGCTTTCTTT. It yields the protein CASSFTDKNTEAFF.